Shown below are 29 T cell receptor beta chains from a single sample sequenced in a study of OX40 agonist ivuxolimab in advanced cancers. The assay was immunoSEQ multiplex PCR, and TCRdb's table has in-frame clones only and misses some. The data show over 20,000 clones, with roughly 80% seen just once and approximately 16% held by the top ten. This specimen was CD4+ or CD8+ T cells sorted from blood, taken in a trial of the OX40 agonist ivuxolimab. All receptors derive from an adult with an advanced solid tumor such as melanoma, head and neck, liver or kidney cancer.

The CDR3 bases are TGTGCCAGCAGCTTCCAGGGGTTCACCTACAATGAGCAGTTCTTC. Its protein product is CASSFQGFTYNEQFF. The J gene is TRBJ2-1, the V gene TRBV7-6, with a weak D call TRBD1 (6 bases). Trimming left V 3 bases short and J 2 bases short, with 11 bases between. Germline V gene data show CDR1 as SGHVS and CDR2 as FNYEAQ. CDR3 length: 15 amino acids.

The count of this clone is one. The chain links TRBV9 to TRBJ2-3; 11 nucleotides line up with TRBD2. CDR1 and CDR2 from the germline V gene are SGDLS and YYNGEE. The CDR3 has 14 residues. With 2 bases clipped from V and 7 bases from J, the junction kept 3 bases outside the gene matches. The CDR3: CASSVSGGANTQYF. Here the CDR3 DNA reads TGTGCCAGCAGCGTTAGCGGGGGGGCCAATACGCAGTATTTT.

This chain joins TRBV14 and TRBJ2-5, with 8 bases fitting TRBD2. In germline, CDR1 is SGHDN, CDR2 FVKESK. With V trimmed by 1 base and J by 5 bases, 6 bases remained unmatched. The CDR3 consists of 15 residues. CDR3 region: CASSQVAGYGETQYF. The CDR3 DNA reads as TGTGCCAGCAGCCAAGTAGCGGGGTACGGGGAGACCCAGTACTTC. The full variable domain, its missing parts supplied by reference TRBV14 and TRBJ2-5, is EAGVTQFPSHSVIEKGQTVTLRCDPISGHDNLYWYRRVMGKEIKFLLHFVKESKQDESGMPNNRFLAERTGGTYSTLKVQPAELEDSGVYFCASSQVAGYGETQYFGPGTRLLVL.

This clone was seen a single time. The genes are TRBV19 and TRBJ2-1; D gene ambiguous. Trimming left V 3 bases short and J 3 bases short, with 9 bases between. CDR3 length: 14 residues. The V gene's germline CDR1 is LNHDA and CDR2 SQIVND (reference sequence). CDR3 coding DNA: TGTGCCAGTAGTATCGACCCAGACTACAATGAGCAGTTCTTC. It translates to CASSIDPDYNEQFF.

The chain employs TRBV5-4 and TRBJ2-5, with D perhaps assigned TRBD1 or TRBD2 (6 bases each). The CDR3 is 15 amino acids. V lost 4 bases and J lost 5, with 18 bases in between. Germline V gene data show CDR1 as SGHNT and CDR2 as YYREEE (reference sequence). DNA of the CDR3: TGTGCCAGCAGCACGACGGGGGCTAGCCGGGAGACCCAGTACTTC. Protein product: CASSTTGASRETQYF.

The genes are TRBV6-5 and TRBJ1-1; D remains unclear. This CDR3 has 15 residues. The V end was cut by 3 bases, the J end by 8 bases, with 19 bases between. CDR1 and CDR2 (germline): MNHEY, SVGAGI. CDR3 residues: CASSYINLRPTEAFF. The CDR3, as DNA: TGTGCCAGCAGTTATATCAATTTGAGACCGACCGAAGCTTTCTTT.

The V call is TRBV21-1, the J call TRBJ1-6. TRBV21-1 is a listed pseudogene. The CDR3 runs 14 residues. CDR3 nucleotides: TGTGCCAGCAGCGAGACAGGACTAAATTCACCCCTCCACTTT. It is translated as CASSETGLNSPLHF.

The rearrangement links TRBV19 to TRBJ2-5; D gene ambiguous. Per germline, CDR1 LNHDA and CDR2 SQIVND (reference sequence). The CDR3 loop spans 14 amino acids. V gave up 5 bases and J gave up 0 bases, with 10 bases separating them. CDR3 bases: TGTGCCAGTAGTCATTTCGGGTACCAAGAGACCCAGTACTTC. This codes for CASSHFGYQETQYF.

J is TRBJ1-2 and V is TRBV19, with 12 bases lining up with TRBD1. In germline, CDR1 is LNHDA, CDR2 SQIVND (reference sequence). The J segment lost 6 bases and the V segment lost 7 bases, leaving 6 bases of the junction unmatched. The CDR3 is 14 residues long. Here the CDR3 DNA reads TGTGCCAGTAACACGGGACAGGGGGCGGATGGCTACACCTTC. Encoded protein: CASNTGQGADGYTF. The whole variable domain, remainder taken from reference TRBV19 and TRBJ1-2, is DGGITQSPKYLFRKEGQNVTLSCEQNLNHDAMYWYRQDPGQGLRLIYYSQIVNDFQKGDIAEGYSVSREKKESFPLTVTSAQKNPTAFYLCASNTGQGADGYTFGSGTRLTVV.

The V gene is TRBV5-5, the J gene TRBJ2-1; possible D gene TRBD2, 5 bases. CDR1 and CDR2 from the germline V gene are SGHKS and YYEKEE (reference sequence). Trimming pared 1 base from V and 8 bases from J, leaving 7 bases between. The CDR3 sequence is 12 residues long. The CDR3 DNA follows: TGTGCCAGCAGCTTGCTCGGGGATGAGCAGTTCTTC. Protein: CASSLLGDEQFF.

The chain employs TRBV2 and TRBJ2-5; a possible D gene is TRBD2 (6 bases). CDR1 SNHLY and CDR2 FYNNEI come from the germline V gene. The CDR3 is 14 amino acids. Trimming removed 3 bases from V and 2 bases from J, with 10 bases in between. In DNA form, the CDR3 reads TGTGCCAGCAGTGAGACGGGGAGGCAAGAGACCCAGTACTTC. Amino acid sequence: CASSETGRQETQYF.

This chain connects TRBV9 to TRBJ1-4, with 8 bases that match TRBD1. There are 14 residues in the CDR3. V dropped 0 bases and J dropped 6; count of bases not matched to a gene: 1. Germline V gene lookup returns CDR1 SGDLS and CDR2 YYNGEE. This CDR3 reads CASSVAGGDEKLFF. CDR3 nucleotide sequence: TGTGCCAGCAGCGTAGCAGGGGGCGATGAAAAACTGTTTTTT.

The V gene is TRBV30, the J gene TRBJ1-6, with D tentatively TRBD1 (5 bases). The CDR3 has 14 residues. Germline CDR1 reads GTSNPN; CDR2 reads SVGIG (reference sequence). V lost 3 bases and J lost 6, with 12 bases in between. In DNA, the CDR3 is TGTGCCTGGAGACTTGAAGGGGTTAATTCACCCCTCCACTTT. This gives the protein CAWRLEGVNSPLHF.

This chain uses TRBV19 with TRBJ1-2; 8 nucleotides align to TRBD1. The CDR3 contains 12 residues. V trimming: 5 bases; J trimming: 8 bases; junction bases outside the gene matches: 4. Germline CDR1 reads LNHDA; CDR2 reads SQIVND (reference sequence). The CDR3 DNA reads as TGTGCCAGTAGTCAGGGGGCGAGCGGCTACACCTTC. Encoded protein: CASSQGASGYTF.

V gene TRBV7-3 combines with J gene TRBJ2-1, with 9 bases matching TRBD2. The junction had 1 base not matched to a gene; V was cut back by 2 bases and J by 2 bases. CDR1 SGHTA and CDR2 FQGTGA come from the germline V gene. The CDR3 totals 15 residues. The DNA of the CDR3 is TGTGCCAGCAGCTTAGCTAGCGGGACCTACAATGAGCAGTTCTTC. Its protein product is CASSLASGTYNEQFF.

This clone was counted a few times. The CDR3 DNA sequence: TGTGCCAGCAGTATCGTGGGAGGGCCCGCAGATACGCAGTATTTT. Protein sequence: CASSIVGGPADTQYF. V and J are TRBV28 and TRBJ2-3, with 7 nucleotides matching TRBD2. The CDR3 spans 15 residues. Germline trimming cut 5 bases from V and 4 bases from J; bases unmatched to any gene: 9. Germline CDR1 MDHEN, CDR2 SYDVKM. Based on the CDR3 plus reference TRBV28 and TRBJ2-3, the full variable domain is DVKVTQSSRYLVKRTGEKVFLECVQDMDHENMFWYRQDPGLGLRLIYFSYDVKMKEKGDIPEGYSVSREKKERFSLILESASTNQTSMYLCASSIVGGPADTQYFGPGTRLTVL.

The rearrangement links TRBV5-6 to TRBJ2-7, with D maybe TRBD1 (5 bases). Germline assignment: CDR1 SGHDT and CDR2 YYEEEE. The V gene lost 1 base and the J gene lost 6 bases, with 23 bases spanning the gap. There are 17 residues in the CDR3. The CDR3 region is CASSLFGQGDLGGEQYF. The DNA of the CDR3 is TGTGCCAGCAGCTTGTTCGGCCAGGGTGATTTGGGCGGCGAGCAGTACTTC.

This chain uses TRBV2 with TRBJ2-7; D may correspond to TRBD1 or TRBD2 (5 bases each). CDR1 and CDR2 (germline): SNHLY, FYNNEI. The CDR3 is made up of 16 amino acids. Trimming removed 8 bases from V and 2 bases from J, with 22 bases in between. The CDR3 DNA is TGTGCCAGCCGGACTCCTTCCGGGGCAAGGGCCTACGAGCAGTACTTC. Its translation is CASRTPSGARAYEQYF.

The CDR3 region has the DNA TGTGCCAGCAGCTTGGAACAGGGGAATACAGATACGCAGTATTTT. It yields the protein CASSLEQGNTDTQYF. The chain uses TRBV5-6 and TRBJ2-3; the match to TRBD1 covers 7 bases. Germline loops: CDR1 SGHDT, CDR2 YYEEEE. CDR3 length: 15 residues. The V and J ends lost 0 bases and 3 bases, in that order; junction bases with no gene match: 4.

This clone is a singleton in its sample. This chain uses TRBV7-3 with TRBJ2-7; possible D gene TRBD2, 5 bases. Per the germline V gene, CDR1 is SGHTA and CDR2 is FQGTGA. V dropped 2 bases and J dropped 0 bases, with 14 bases sitting between them. This CDR3 has 16 amino acids. CDR3 residues: CASSLEGATVSYEQYF. The DNA for the CDR3 is TGTGCCAGCAGCTTAGAGGGAGCGACCGTCTCCTACGAGCAGTACTTC. Combining the CDR3 with reference TRBV7-3 and TRBJ2-7 gives the whole variable domain GAGVSQTPSNKVTEKGKYVELRCDPISGHTALYWYRQSLGQGPEFLIYFQGTGAADDSGLPNDRFFAVRPEGSVSTLKIQRTERGDSAVYLCASSLEGATVSYEQYFGPGTRLTVT.

V is TRBV5-1 and J is TRBJ2-3; D possibly matches TRBD1 or TRBD2 (5 bases each). Trimming removed 2 bases at V and 3 bases at J, with 16 bases between. Germline values: CDR1 SGHRS, CDR2 YFSETQ. The CDR3 has 16 residues. The CDR3 DNA sequence: TGCGCCAGCAGCTTCGAGGCGGGTGGGGGAACAGATACGCAGTATTTT. Encoded protein: CASSFEAGGGTDTQYF.

This chain links TRBV18 with TRBJ1-3, with 7 bases identical to TRBD1. Germline-derived CDR1 and CDR2 are KGHSH and LQKENI. The CDR3 covers 18 residues. V gave up 2 bases and J gave up 0 bases; unmatched junction bases: 10. This chain's CDR3 is CASSPTPGQAHSGNTIYF. In nucleotides, the CDR3 is TGTGCCAGCTCACCAACTCCAGGACAGGCGCACTCTGGAAACACCATATATTTT.

The chain has TRBV6-1 and TRBJ1-5; perhaps TRBD1 as D (5 bases). V gave up 4 bases and J gave up 4 bases, with 20 bases separating them. This CDR3 comprises 17 residues. The germline gives CDR1 MNHNS, CDR2 SASEGT. CDR3 protein: CASSGSSRGSRNQPQHF. The DNA of the CDR3 is TGTGCCAGCAGTGGAAGTTCGAGGGGAAGTCGAAATCAGCCCCAGCATTTT.

The chain combines TRBV5-4 with TRBJ1-5; a possible D gene is TRBD1 (5 bases). CDR3 size: 14 residues. Trimming pared 5 bases from V and 9 bases from J, leaving 18 bases between. Per the germline V gene, CDR1 is SGHNT and CDR2 is YYREEE (reference sequence). In DNA, the CDR3 is TGTGCCAGCAGTACTCAGGGCAGCCTAGGGCCCCAGCATTTT. It encodes CASSTQGSLGPQHF.

In this sample, this clone turned up a few times. The chain joins TRBV6-4 to TRBJ1-1, with D perhaps matching TRBD1 (6 bases). V was shortened by 5 bases and J by 7 bases, with 14 bases between the two germline ends. Germline CDR1 MRHNA, CDR2 SNTAGT. The CDR3 is 13 residues long. The CDR3 region is CASSSGTTGEAFF. For the CDR3, the DNA is TGTGCCAGCAGTTCCGGGACAACGGGTGAAGCTTTCTTT.

The chain employs TRBV2 and TRBJ1-1, with a possible D match to TRBD1 (6 bases). The CDR3 spans 13 residues. V was pared by 6 bases and J by 1 base, with 9 bases between. Germline V gene sequence: CDR1 SNHLY, CDR2 FYNNEI. CDR3 protein: CASRLGANTEAFF. CDR3 coding DNA: TGTGCCAGCAGGCTGGGGGCGAACACTGAAGCTTTCTTT.

The V call is TRBV19, the J call TRBJ2-1; 7 bases are a match to TRBD2. V shed 3 bases and J 9 bases; nucleotides not matched to a gene: 8. The CDR3 spans 14 residues. Germline CDR1 and CDR2: LNHDA and SQIVND (reference sequence). The CDR3 reads CASSMASGSVEQFF. The CDR3 DNA reads as TGTGCCAGTAGTATGGCTAGCGGATCGGTTGAGCAGTTCTTC.

The J gene is TRBJ2-1, the V gene TRBV7-9; 9 bases align to TRBD2. J gave up 1 base and V 7 bases, and 2 bases lay outside the gene matches. CDR1 is SEHNR and CDR2 is FQNEAQ in the germline V gene (reference sequence). The CDR3 spans 14 residues. In DNA form, the CDR3 reads TGTGCCAGCAAGGCGGGAGGGTCCTACAATGAGCAGTTCTTC. Its translation: CASKAGGSYNEQFF.

V gene TRBV4-1 combines with J gene TRBJ1-6, with D hard to call. CDR3 size: 11 residues. Germline-derived CDR1 and CDR2 are MGHRA and YSYEKL. V was trimmed by 7 bases and J by 7 bases, leaving 5 bases between them. Here the CDR3 reads CASNHNSPLHF. CDR3 coding DNA: TGCGCCAGCAATCACAATTCACCCCTCCACTTT.